This T cell receptor beta chain was found in a study of vaccination effects on CD4 cells after COVID-19. Notes on the study in general: By a late point after vaccination, infection- and vaccine-induced clones had shrunk markedly through clonal contraction.

Cultured cells yielded isolated CD4+ T cells after around 10 days. Between March and December 2020, the person had a SARS-CoV-2 infection that PCR confirmed. The CDR3 runs to 15 residues. Germline V CDR1 and CDR2: MNHEY, SVGEGT. V was shortened by 0 bases and J by 6 bases, with 12 bases between the two germline ends. As regards this clone: Its matching antigen is unknown.

The table came from immunoSEQ multiplex PCR; TCRdb's copy has only in-frame clones and leaves some out. Here the sample spans under 50,000 clones, about 74% being singletons. This sequence originates from a human donor who had a prior SARS-CoV-2 infection. This chain links TRBV6-2 or TRBV6-3 with TRBJ2-4; possible D gene TRBD1, 6 bases. Sample: CD4+ T cells from PBMCs cultured without peptide, taken before COVID-19 vaccination. This CDR3 reads CASSYSWGRRNIQYF. CDR3 bases: TGTGCCAGCAGTTACTCCTGGGGGCGCAGAAACATTCAGTACTTC.